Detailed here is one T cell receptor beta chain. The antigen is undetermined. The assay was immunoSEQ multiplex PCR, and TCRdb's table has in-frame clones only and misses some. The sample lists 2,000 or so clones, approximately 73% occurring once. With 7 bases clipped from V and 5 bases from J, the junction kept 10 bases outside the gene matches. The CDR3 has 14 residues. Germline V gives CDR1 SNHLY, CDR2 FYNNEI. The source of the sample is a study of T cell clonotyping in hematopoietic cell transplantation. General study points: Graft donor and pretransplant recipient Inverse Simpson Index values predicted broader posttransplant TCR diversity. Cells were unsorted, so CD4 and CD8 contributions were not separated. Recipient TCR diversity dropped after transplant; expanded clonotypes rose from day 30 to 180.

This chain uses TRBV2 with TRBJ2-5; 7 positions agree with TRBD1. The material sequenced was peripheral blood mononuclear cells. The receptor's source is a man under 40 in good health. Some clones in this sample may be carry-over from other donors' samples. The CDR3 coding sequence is TGTGCCAGCATAGACAGGGTGCTGTTGGAGACCCAGTACTTC. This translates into CASIDRVLLETQYF.